The sequence of this T cell receptor beta chain was determined in a study of human T cells and chemical hapten exposure. The time point is: patch test 1, 2 weeks after DPC sensitization. Treatment: therapeutic diphenylcyclopropenone sensitization with weekly scalp DPC. TCRdb re-called the RACE reads with MiXCR, one entry per CDR3 protein. The data show about 380,000 distinct CDR3 sequences, more than 4.5% seen once. This CDR3 is built from 15 residues. V shed 0 bases and J shed 4 bases, with 10 bases lying between them. Germline assignment: CDR1 LGHDT and CDR2 YNNKEL (reference sequence). The material was whole blood, obtained in connection with sensitization to the hapten diphenylcyclopropenone (DPC). This clonotype was sampled from a woman aged 50 to 60 with alopecia areata. Some clones in this sample may be carry-over from other donors' samples. The rearrangement links TRBV3-1 to TRBJ2-1, with D perhaps matching TRBD1 or TRBD2 (5 bases each). The CDR3 is CASSQDQGPYNEQFF. DNA of the CDR3: TGTGCCAGCAGCCAAGATCAGGGACCTTACAATGAGCAGTTCTTC.